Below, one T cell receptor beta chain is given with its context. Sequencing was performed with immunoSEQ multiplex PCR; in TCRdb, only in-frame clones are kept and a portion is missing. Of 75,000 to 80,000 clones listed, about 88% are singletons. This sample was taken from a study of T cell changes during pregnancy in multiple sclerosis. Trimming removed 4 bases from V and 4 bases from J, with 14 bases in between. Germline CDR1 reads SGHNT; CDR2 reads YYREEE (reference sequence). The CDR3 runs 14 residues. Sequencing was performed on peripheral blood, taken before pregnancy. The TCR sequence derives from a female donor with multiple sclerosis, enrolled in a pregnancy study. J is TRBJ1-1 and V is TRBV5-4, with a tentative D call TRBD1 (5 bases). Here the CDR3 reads CASSLPGLVTEAFF. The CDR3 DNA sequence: TGTGCCAGCAGCCTCCCAGGGTTGGTCACTGAAGCTTTCTTT.